The rows below give T cell receptor beta chains drawn from one sample of a study of blood T cell repertoires in COVID-19. Repertoires were generated with immunoSEQ multiplex PCR, while TCRdb's copy carries only in-frame clones and drops some. The sample lists some 240,000 clones, 84% occurring once. Sequencing input: peripheral blood. All receptors come from a middle-aged woman who had recovered from COVID-19. The CDR3 runs from the conserved cysteine through the conserved F or W. D genes are given only for firm matches. Size values are once, few and many counts, or a class for expanded clones, and some rows have none.

j_call v_call d_call clone_size cdr3_aa cdr3_nt
TRBJ2-5 TRBV2 TRBD1 NA CASGGQGAGETQYF TGTGCCAGCGGGGGACAGGGGGCTGGAGAGACCCAGTACTTC
TRBJ2-1 TRBV4-2 TRBD2 NA CASSQVGGGAYNEQFF TGTGCCAGCAGCCAAGTTGGCGGGGGGGCCTACAATGAGCAGTTCTTC
TRBJ1-3 TRBV29-1 NA NA CSVEPGSGNTIYF TGCAGCGTTGAGCCGGGCTCTGGAAACACCATATATTTT
TRBJ2-7 TRBV3-1/TRBV3-2 NA NA CASSQAGGQLEQYF TGTGCCAGCAGCCAAGCGGGGGGCCAACTCGAGCAGTACTTC
TRBJ1-1 TRBV6-2/TRBV6-3 NA once CASSWAGSQVAFF TGTGCCAGCAGTTGGGCTGGGTCGCAAGTAGCTTTCTTT
TRBJ2-2 TRBV5-1 NA NA CASSPSGTRNGELFF TGCGCCAGCAGCCCATCCGGGACACGGAACGGGGAGCTGTTTTTT
TRBJ2-7 TRBV27 TRBD1 NA CASSSLRQGPYEQYF TGTGCCAGCAGTTCACTCCGACAGGGCCCCTACGAGCAGTACTTC
TRBJ1-3 TRBV27 TRBD1 NA CASSRTGTGGNTIYF TGTGCCAGCAGTAGAACCGGGACAGGAGGAAACACCATATATTTT
TRBJ1-5 TRBV19 NA NA CASSPGIQGRVQPQHF TGTGCCAGTAGTCCTGGCATACAGGGTAGAGTTCAGCCCCAGCATTTT
TRBJ2-7 TRBV28 NA NA CASSLSPSPREQYF TGTGCCAGCAGTTTAAGCCCGAGTCCGAGGGAGCAGTACTTC
TRBJ1-2 TRBV15 NA NA CATSSTWGYTF TGTGCCACCAGCAGCACATGGGGCTACACCTTC
TRBJ1-1 TRBV7-2 NA NA CASSLRPGGAGTEAFF TGTGCCAGCAGCTTAAGACCGGGGGGCGCCGGAACTGAAGCTTTCTTT
TRBJ1-6 TRBV5-1 TRBD1 NA CASTTGGNSPLHF TGCGCCAGCACCACAGGGGGTAATTCACCCCTCCACTTT
TRBJ2-2 TRBV24-1 NA NA CAISPWGAGELFF TGTGCCATTTCCCCTTGGGGGGCCGGGGAGCTGTTTTTT
TRBJ1-5 TRBV6-2/TRBV6-3 NA NA CASSYPQVESLNF TGTGCCAGCAGTTACCCCCAGGTTGAGTCCCTTAATTTT
TRBJ1-1 TRBV4-1 TRBD1 NA CASRLPGQGPEAFF TGCGCCAGCAGGCTTCCGGGACAGGGCCCTGAAGCTTTCTTT
TRBJ1-1 TRBV5-1 TRBD1 NA CASMRQGGVDTEAFF TGCGCCAGCATGAGACAGGGGGGAGTAGACACTGAAGCTTTCTTT
TRBJ1-1 TRBV19 NA NA CASSISRGTEAFF TGTGCCAGTAGTATAAGCAGGGGCACTGAAGCTTTCTTT
TRBJ1-4 TRBV14 TRBD1 NA CASSQRGQGIEKLFF TGTGCCAGCAGCCAGAGGGGGCAGGGGATTGAAAAACTGTTTTTT
TRBJ1-6 TRBV11-2 NA NA CASSPPGAGTPLHF TGTGCCAGCAGCCCTCCAGGGGCTGGTACACCCCTCCACTTT
TRBJ2-3 TRBV30 TRBD2 NA CAWNPGGGTDTQYF TGTGCCTGGAATCCGGGAGGGGGCACAGATACGCAGTATTTT
TRBJ2-3 TRBV5-4 NA NA CASSLIWDNTDTQYF TGTGCCAGCAGCTTGATCTGGGACAACACAGATACGCAGTATTTT
TRBJ2-3 TRBV28 NA NA CASGGSTDTQYF TGTGCCAGCGGGGGGAGCACAGATACGCAGTATTTT
TRBJ1-3 TRBV6-5 TRBD1 NA CASSYSDRRNTIYF TGTGCCAGCAGTTACTCGGACAGGCGAAACACCATATATTTT
TRBJ1-1 TRBV7-2 NA NA CASSGTANTEAFF TGTGCCAGCTCCGGGACTGCGAACACTGAAGCTTTCTTT
TRBJ2-3 TRBV2 NA NA CASTYSLTDTQYF TGTGCCAGCACTTATAGCTTGACAGATACGCAGTATTTT
TRBJ2-7 TRBV28 TRBD2 NA CASSLELAGGSTYEQYF TGTGCCAGCAGTTTAGAGCTAGCGGGGGGTTCCACCTACGAGCAGTACTTC
TRBJ1-3 TRBV7-2 TRBD1 NA CASSPRTGLGNTIYF TGTGCCAGCAGCCCCCGGACAGGGCTTGGAAACACCATATATTTT
TRBJ2-3 TRBV5-1 TRBD1 NA CASSPRQGSATDTQYF TGCGCCAGCAGCCCAAGACAGGGGTCAGCCACAGATACGCAGTATTTT
TRBJ2-7 TRBV18 NA NA CASSPSNYEQYF TGTGCCAGCTCACCATCCAATTACGAGCAGTACTTC
TRBJ1-2 TRBV10-3 TRBD1 NA CAISESTGGNYGYTF TGTGCCATCAGTGAGTCGACAGGGGGAAACTATGGCTACACCTTC
TRBJ2-7 TRBV28 TRBD1 once CASSKAGGVDEQYF TGTGCCAGCAGTAAAGCAGGGGGTGTTGACGAGCAGTACTTC
TRBJ2-2 TRBV30 NA NA CASRQLNTGELFF TGTGCCTCCCGACAGCTTAACACCGGGGAGCTGTTTTTT
TRBJ1-2 TRBV7-9 TRBD1 NA CASSHGQGETNYGYTF TGTGCCAGCAGCCACGGACAGGGGGAAACTAACTATGGCTACACCTTC
TRBJ2-3 TRBV27 TRBD2 NA CASSWGLAGGQESKQYF TGTGCCAGCAGTTGGGGATTAGCGGGGGGCCAGGAGTCGAAGCAGTATTTT
TRBJ2-7 TRBV5-1 TRBD2 once CASSLAGGAAYEQYF TGCGCCAGCAGCTTGGCCGGGGGGGCTGCCTACGAGCAGTACTTC
TRBJ2-1 TRBV19 NA many CASSRVLFDEQFF TGTGCCAGTAGTCGTGTTCTTTTTGATGAGCAGTTCTTC
TRBJ2-1 TRBV10-1 NA NA CASSDRTSRGNEQFF TGCGCCAGCAGTGATAGGACCTCCCGGGGGAATGAGCAGTTCTTC
TRBJ2-3 TRBV5-1 NA NA CASSLVPDVSGDTQYF TGCGCCAGCAGCTTGGTCCCCGATGTGTCCGGAGATACGCAGTATTTT
TRBJ1-2 TRBV19 NA once CASSMGGYGYTF TGTGCCAGTAGTATGGGAGGGTACGGCTACACCTTC
TRBJ2-7 TRBV7-9 NA NA CASSGFVALYEQYF TGTGCCAGCAGCGGATTCGTAGCGTTGTACGAGCAGTACTTC
TRBJ1-5 TRBV30 NA NA CAWSRGGVNQPQHF TGTGCCTGGAGTCGAGGAGGGGTGAATCAGCCCCAGCATTTT
TRBJ2-2 TRBV24-1 NA NA CATSDFFRTNTGELFF TGTGCCACCAGTGATTTTTTTAGGACAAACACCGGGGAGCTGTTTTTT
TRBJ1-1 TRBV10-3 TRBD1 NA CAIRSGAGGPNTEAFF TGTGCCATCAGGTCCGGGGCAGGGGGTCCGAACACTGAAGCTTTCTTT
TRBJ2-7 TRBV7-9 NA NA CASSLRGGGGTSYEQYF TGTGCCAGCAGCTTAAGGGGGGGAGGGGGAACCTCCTACGAGCAGTACTTC
TRBJ1-5 TRBV2 NA NA CASSDWSSNQPQHF TGTGCCAGCAGTGATTGGAGTAGCAATCAGCCCCAGCATTTT
TRBJ1-2 TRBV4-1 NA NA CASSQDIAINYGYTF TGCGCCAGCAGCCAAGATATAGCGATTAACTATGGCTACACCTTC
TRBJ2-2 TRBV6-1 NA NA CASSESRDIFTGELFF TGTGCCAGCAGTGAAAGCCGGGACATCTTCACCGGGGAGCTGTTTTTT
TRBJ1-2 TRBV27 NA NA CASRYIRGSGTNYGYTF TGTGCCAGCAGGTACATCAGGGGTTCAGGCACTAACTATGGCTACACCTTC
TRBJ1-2 TRBV11-2 TRBD1 NA CASSLELTGDLGYTF TGTGCCAGCAGCTTAGAACTGACAGGGGATCTTGGCTACACCTTC
TRBJ2-7 TRBV29-1 NA NA CSVEDSTGQYF TGCAGCGTTGAAGATTCTACCGGGCAGTACTTC
TRBJ1-2 TRBV28 NA NA CASSFGKQGIYGYTF TGTGCCAGCAGTTTCGGTAAACAGGGAATCTATGGCTACACCTTC